The 32 T cell receptor beta chains in this list originate from one sample, sequenced in a study of T cell responses to AZD1222 COVID-19 vaccine. The method was immunoSEQ multiplex PCR; TCRdb's version includes in-frame clones alone and lacks a portion of them. The table has around 80,000 clones, nearly 90% seen once. The sequences come from peripheral blood, collected 28 days after the second AZD1222 dose. All receptors come from an adult who received the AZD1222 COVID-19 vaccine.

The chain has TRBV10-3 and TRBJ2-1, with 9 positions matching TRBD1. CDR1 and CDR2 (germline): ENHRY, SYGVKD. This CDR3 is built from 17 residues. V lost 2 bases and J lost 3; bases outside the gene matches: 8. The CDR3 DNA reads TGTGCCATCAGTGAGGACAGGGGGAGAACCCTCTACAATGAGCAGTTCTTC. It is translated as CAISEDRGRTLYNEQFF.

This clone turned up a few times. The chain recombines TRBV6-1 with TRBJ2-5; TRBD1 agrees at 7 bases. The germline V gene encodes CDR1 MNHNS and CDR2 SASEGT. CDR3 length equals 15 residues. J gave up 5 bases and V 3 bases, and 9 bases lay outside the gene matches. CDR3 coding DNA: TGTGCCAGCAGTGAGGGAATGACAGGGCGGGAGACCCAGTACTTC. Encoded protein: CASSEGMTGRETQYF.

This rearrangement joins TRBV9 to TRBJ1-2; TRBD1 matches 7 bases. Germline CDR1 SGDLS, CDR2 YYNGEE. V shed 4 bases and J 4 bases; nucleotides not matched to a gene: 10. The CDR3 spans 15 residues. This CDR3 reads CASSPTTGKGYGYTF. The CDR3 DNA sequence: TGTGCCAGCAGCCCGACGACAGGGAAAGGCTATGGCTACACCTTC.

V gene TRBV21-1 combines with J gene TRBJ2-5; TRBD1 was called by the table and not checked on the DNA. TRBV21-1 is a pseudogene. This CDR3 comprises 17 residues. The DNA of the CDR3 is TGTGCCAGCAGCAAAGTGGGGCGTGCCCTGTATCAAGAGACCCAGTACTTC. Translating gives CASSKVGRALYQETQYF.

The chain links TRBV18 to TRBJ1-3, with D unclear. Germline V gives CDR1 KGHSH, CDR2 LQKENI. V was shortened by 4 bases and J by 0 bases, with 16 bases between the two germline ends. The CDR3 is made up of 17 amino acids. CDR3 region: CASSLTGSGRSGNTIYF. DNA of the CDR3: TGTGCCAGCTCACTAACTGGGTCAGGCCGCTCTGGAAACACCATATATTTT.

The V call is TRBV7-2, the J call TRBJ2-3, with D unresolved. The CDR3 totals 15 residues. V was pared by 7 bases and J by 4 bases, with 18 bases between. Germline V lookup: CDR1 SGHTA, CDR2 FQGNSA. CDR3 DNA: TGTGCCAGCAACCAACCGGGCCTCAGCGCAGATACGCAGTATTTT. Protein: CASNQPGLSADTQYF.

This clone came up once. The chain combines TRBV29-1 with TRBJ2-2; no definite D call. CDR3 length: 12 amino acids. The V and J ends lost 1 base and 6 bases respectively, with 6 bases between them. Germline V gives CDR1 SQVTM, CDR2 ANQGSEA. This CDR3 reads CSVEVGPGELFF. The DNA of the CDR3 is TGCAGCGTTGAAGTTGGCCCCGGGGAGCTGTTTTTT.

The rearrangement links TRBV6-1 to TRBJ1-2; the D is unclear. This CDR3 has 14 amino acids. Deletions cut 1 base from V and 9 bases from J, with 15 bases between. The V gene's germline CDR1 is MNHNS and CDR2 SASEGT. The CDR3, as DNA: TGTGCCAGCAGTGAAGGGGGTAGGAGCGAGCGCTACACCTTC. Its protein product is CASSEGGRSERYTF.

The rearrangement links TRBV27 to TRBJ2-1, with unresolved D. The CDR3 runs to 16 residues. Germline CDR1 MNHEY, CDR2 SMNVEV (reference sequence). Trimming cost V 3 bases and J 0 bases, with 12 bases left between them. The CDR3 reads CASSFLGGSSYNEQFF. For the CDR3, the DNA is TGTGCCAGCAGTTTTTTGGGCGGAAGCTCCTACAATGAGCAGTTCTTC.

The chain has TRBV12-3 or TRBV12-4 and TRBJ2-1; no reliable D call. The V end was cut by 2 bases, the J end by 6 bases, with 8 bases between. The CDR3 spans 13 residues. The CDR3: CASSLPTRNEQFF. The CDR3 bases are TGTGCCAGCAGTTTACCCACACGCAATGAGCAGTTCTTC.

The chain has TRBV7-9 and TRBJ2-2; the D gene could be TRBD1 or TRBD2 (6 bases each). This CDR3 is 16 amino acids long. Trimming took 5 bases from V and 3 from J, leaving 16 bases between them. Germline CDR1 reads SEHNR; CDR2 reads FQNEAQ (reference sequence). The CDR3 here is CASSPRMGGDTGELFF. The CDR3 coding sequence is TGTGCCAGCAGCCCCCGGATGGGGGGCGACACCGGGGAGCTGTTTTTT.

This clone appeared a single time. The chain carries TRBV10-1 and TRBJ2-3; 7 positions match TRBD2. The ends lost 0 bases at V and 5 bases at J; junction bases unmatched: 8. The CDR3 consists of 16 residues. Germline CDR1 and CDR2: WNHNN and SYGVQD (reference sequence). In DNA, the CDR3 is TGCGCCAGCAGTGAGTCGAGACGGGGAGGGAAAGATACGCAGTATTTT. Its protein product is CASSESRRGGKDTQYF.

The V and J genes are TRBV29-1 and TRBJ1-2; D might be TRBD1 (5 bases). CDR3 length: 12 residues. In germline, CDR1 is SQVTM, CDR2 ANQGSEA. Trimming stripped 0 bases from V and 8 bases from J, with 10 bases between. The CDR3 region is CSVEEGGKGYTF. The DNA of the CDR3 is TGCAGCGTTGAAGAGGGGGGGAAAGGCTACACCTTC. Looking up the rest from reference TRBV29-1 and TRBJ1-2 gives the full variable domain: SAVISQKPSRDICQRGTSLTIQCQVDSQVTMMFWYRQQPGQSLTLIATANQGSEATYESGFVIDKFPISRPNLTFSTLTVSNMSPEDSSIYLCSVEEGGKGYTFGSGTRLTVV.

This clone was recorded once. The CDR3 sequence is CASSPMFSGNTIYF. CDR3 DNA: TGTGCCAGCAGCCCCATGTTCTCGGGAAACACCATATATTTT. The rearrangement joins TRBV7-2 to TRBJ1-3; D gene unclear. Germline loops: CDR1 SGHTA, CDR2 FQGNSA. The V end was cut by 5 bases, the J end by 4 bases, with 12 bases between. The CDR3 extends over 14 amino acids.

The chain uses TRBV5-1 and TRBJ1-2; TRBD1 matches at 10 bases. The CDR3 covers 18 residues. V lost 4 bases to trimming and J lost 0 bases; unmatched junction nucleotides: 12. CDR1 and CDR2 from the germline V gene are SGHRS and YFSETQ. CDR3 residues: CASSTAPGQGLANYGYTF. CDR3 in DNA: TGCGCCAGCAGCACCGCTCCGGGACAGGGGCTAGCTAACTATGGCTACACCTTC.

This chain uses TRBV6-2 or TRBV6-3 with TRBJ2-7, with 13 bases lining up with TRBD2. Germline V gene lookup returns CDR1 MNHEY and CDR2 SVGEGT. The V and J ends lost 5 bases and 9 bases, in that order; junction bases with no gene match: 10. This CDR3 comprises 15 residues. The CDR3, as DNA: TGTGCCAGCAGTCTCTCCGGGACTAGCGGGACCTCGCAGTACTTC. Amino acids: CASSLSGTSGTSQYF.

In this sample, this clone turned up once. V usage is TRBV2 and J usage is TRBJ1-4; the match to TRBD1 covers 8 bases. The junction had 11 bases not matched to a gene; V was cut back by 3 bases and J by 2 bases. This CDR3 region has 18 residues. Germline assignment: CDR1 SNHLY and CDR2 FYNNEI. The CDR3 spells CASSESSGRQGTNEKLFF. For the CDR3, the DNA is TGTGCCAGCAGTGAGAGCTCCGGACGACAGGGGACTAATGAAAAACTGTTTTTT.

This clone has only one observation. The chain combines TRBV7-2 with TRBJ2-5; 8 bases map to TRBD1. V trimming: 3 bases; J trimming: 2 bases; junction bases outside the gene matches: 2. The germline V gene encodes CDR1 SGHTA and CDR2 FQGNSA. The CDR3 is 14 residues long. The CDR3 nucleotides read TGTGCCAGCAGCTTTCAGGGGGCGCAAGAGACCCAGTACTTC. Amino acids: CASSFQGAQETQYF.

V and J are TRBV29-1 and TRBJ1-2, with D maybe TRBD1 (6 bases). Germline CDR1 SQVTM, CDR2 ANQGSEA. The V gene lost 5 bases and the J gene lost 4 bases, with 11 bases spanning the gap. The CDR3 extends over 12 amino acids. The CDR3 bases are TGCAGCGTTACGGGGGCCAGCTATGGCTACACCTTC. Translation: CSVTGASYGYTF. Full variable domain (remainder filled in from reference TRBV29-1 and TRBJ1-2): SAVISQKPSRDICQRGTSLTIQCQVDSQVTMMFWYRQQPGQSLTLIATANQGSEATYESGFVIDKFPISRPNLTFSTLTVSNMSPEDSSIYLCSVTGASYGYTFGSGTRLTVV.

This chain joins TRBV29-1 and TRBJ2-1; no clear D. Germline lookup yields CDR1 SQVTM and CDR2 ANQGSEA. CDR3 length equals 14 residues. V was shortened by 3 bases and J by 0 bases, with 9 bases between the two germline ends. This CDR3 reads CSVDSFPSYNEQFF. CDR3 coding DNA: TGCAGCGTTGACAGCTTCCCCTCCTACAATGAGCAGTTCTTC.

This CDR3 reads CASSWYRGGDTEAFF. DNA of the CDR3: TGTGCCAGCAGCTGGTACAGGGGTGGGGACACTGAAGCTTTCTTT. The rearrangement joins TRBV5-8 to TRBJ1-1; 7 bases match TRBD1. The CDR3 runs 15 residues. CDR1 is SGHTS, CDR2 YDEGEE, per germline. Unmatched junction bases numbered 8, after V lost 3 bases and J lost 3 bases. Full variable domain (remainder filled in from reference TRBV5-8 and TRBJ1-1): EAGVTQSPTHLIKTRGQQATLRCSPISGHTSVYWYQQALGLGLQFLLWYDEGEERNRGNFPPRFSGRQFPNYSSELNVNALELEDSALYLCASSWYRGGDTEAFFGQGTRLTVV.

This clone was counted a single time. The genes are TRBV5-1 and TRBJ1-1, with D possibly being TRBD1 (5 bases). This CDR3 has 17 amino acids. Between the trimmed V and J ends, which lost 0 bases and 6 bases, there was a span of 21 bases. The germline V gene encodes CDR1 SGHRS and CDR2 YFSETQ. CDR3 in amino acids: CASSLGRPGPQGPEAFF. The CDR3 DNA reads TGCGCCAGCAGCTTGGGGCGACCGGGACCCCAAGGACCTGAAGCTTTCTTT. Looking up the rest from reference TRBV5-1 and TRBJ1-1 gives the full variable domain: KAGVTQTPRYLIKTRGQQVTLSCSPISGHRSVSWYQQTPGQGLQFLFEYFSETQRNKGNFPGRFSGRQFSNSRSEMNVSTLELGDSALYLCASSLGRPGPQGPEAFFGQGTRLTVV.

The V gene is TRBV2, the J gene TRBJ2-2; D is unclear. The CDR3 is made up of 15 amino acids. V was clipped by 5 bases and J by 0 bases, with 10 bases between them. Germline loops: CDR1 SNHLY, CDR2 FYNNEI. The CDR3 coding sequence is TGTGCCAGCAGTTCCAGGTTTACGAACACCGGGGAGCTGTTTTTT. It encodes CASSSRFTNTGELFF.

The chain links TRBV28 to TRBJ1-1; D remains unclear. CDR1 is MDHEN, CDR2 SYDVKM, per germline. This CDR3 has 14 residues. Trimming stripped 0 bases from V and 0 bases from J, with 5 bases between. CDR3 DNA: TGTGCCAGCAGTTTATGGAGAATGAACACTGAAGCTTTCTTT. As protein: CASSLWRMNTEAFF.

The J gene is TRBJ1-1, the V gene TRBV18; possible D gene TRBD1, 6 bases. The CDR3 has 13 amino acids. Trimming left V 5 bases short and J 3 bases short, with 10 bases between. Germline V gene lookup returns CDR1 KGHSH and CDR2 LQKENI. CDR3 protein: CASSVQGDTEAFF. In nucleotides, the CDR3 is TGTGCCAGCTCAGTACAGGGTGACACTGAAGCTTTCTTT. Variable domain in full (rest from reference TRBV18 and TRBJ1-1): NAGVMQNPRHLVRRRGQEARLRCSPMKGHSHVYWYRQLPEEGLKFMVYLQKENIIDESGMPKERFSAEFPKEGPSILRIQQVVRGDSAAYFCASSVQGDTEAFFGQGTRLTVV.

The chain couples TRBV15 to TRBJ1-1, with unresolved D. Trimming pared 5 bases from V and 3 bases from J, leaving 13 bases between. Germline CDR1 LNHNV, CDR2 YYDKDF (reference sequence). This CDR3 region has 14 residues. CDR3 coding DNA: TGTGCCACCAGCGGCGCGTGGAGAGACACTGAAGCTTTCTTT. Its protein is CATSGAWRDTEAFF.

This clone has only one observation. The chain is built from TRBV6-6 and TRBJ1-5; TRBD1 might be the D (6 bases). This CDR3 contains 15 residues. Germline values: CDR1 MNHNY, CDR2 SVGAGI (reference sequence). The V end was cut by 0 bases, the J end by 4 bases, with 10 bases between. The CDR3 protein is CASSYSGGENQPQHF. DNA for the CDR3: TGTGCCAGCAGTTACTCGGGGGGCGAGAATCAGCCCCAGCATTTT.

This chain links TRBV27 with TRBJ2-3, with D possibly TRBD1 on 6 matching bases. The CDR3 consists of 14 residues. V was pared by 6 bases and J by 6 bases, with 16 bases between. CDR1 MNHEY and CDR2 SMNVEV come from the germline V gene (reference sequence). CDR3 bases: TGTGCCAGCAGCCCCCTGGGACAATCCGATACGCAGTATTTT. It specifies CASSPLGQSDTQYF.

This clone was seen only a few times. V gene TRBV6-1 combines with J gene TRBJ2-3; D might be TRBD2 (6 bases). Germline lookup yields CDR1 MNHNS and CDR2 SASEGT. This CDR3 is 14 amino acids long. V was trimmed by 3 bases and J by 1 base, leaving 8 bases between them. The CDR3 loop is CASSDRRGTDTQYF. The CDR3 DNA is TGTGCCAGCAGTGATAGGAGGGGCACAGATACGCAGTATTTT.

CDR3 sequence: CASGLVLGTTEAFF. The CDR3 bases are TGTGCTAGTGGTTTGGTACTGGGAACCACTGAAGCTTTCTTT. The genes are TRBV12-5 and TRBJ1-1; D is ambiguous. The germline V gene encodes CDR1 LGHNT and CDR2 FRNRAP. Trimming shortened V by 0 bases and J by 4 bases, and 9 bases separated the two germline ends. The CDR3 contains 14 residues.

V is TRBV7-9 and J is TRBJ2-1; TRBD2 aligns across 7 bases. The CDR3 sequence is 16 residues long. Germline V gene sequence: CDR1 SEHNR, CDR2 FQNEAQ (reference sequence). With 5 bases clipped from V and 3 bases from J, the junction kept 10 bases outside the gene matches. CDR3 amino acids: CASSPMGLADYNEQFF. Here the CDR3 DNA reads TGTGCCAGCAGCCCCATGGGCCTAGCGGACTACAATGAGCAGTTCTTC. Based on the CDR3 plus reference TRBV7-9 and TRBJ2-1, the full variable domain is DTGVSQNPRHKITKRGQNVTFRCDPISEHNRLYWYRQTLGQGPEFLTYFQNEAQLEKSRLLSDRFSAERPKGSFSTLEIQRTEQGDSAMYLCASSPMGLADYNEQFFGPGTRLTVL.

CDR3: CASSLGQYNEQFF. CDR3 DNA sequence: TGTGCCAGCAGTTTAGGGCAGTACAATGAGCAGTTCTTC. This sequence joins TRBV12-3 or TRBV12-4 and TRBJ2-1; D is unresolved. V lost 1 base and J 4 bases, leaving 5 bases between the germline ends. CDR3 size: 13 residues.